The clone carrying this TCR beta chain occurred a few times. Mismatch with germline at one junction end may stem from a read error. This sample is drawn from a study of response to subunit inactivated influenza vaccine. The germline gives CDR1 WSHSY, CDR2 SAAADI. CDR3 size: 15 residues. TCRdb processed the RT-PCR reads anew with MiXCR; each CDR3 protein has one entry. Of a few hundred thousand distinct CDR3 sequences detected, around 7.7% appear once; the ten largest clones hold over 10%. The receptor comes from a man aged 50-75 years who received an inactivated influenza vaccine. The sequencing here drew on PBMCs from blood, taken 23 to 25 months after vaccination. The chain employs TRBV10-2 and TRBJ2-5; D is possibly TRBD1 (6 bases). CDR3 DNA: TGCGCCAGCAGTGATTGGACAGCCTCGGAGGAGAGCCAGTACTTC. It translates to CASSDWTASEESQYF.